The clone carrying this T cell receptor beta chain was seen only a few times. The data were obtained in a study of molecular identifiers for immune sequencing clone quantification. TCRdb re-called the PCR reads through MiXCR, storing one row per CDR3 protein. The repertoire consists of approximately 670,000 distinct CDR3 sequences, with 20% occurring once and the leading ten covering roughly 0.85%. The CDR3 extends over 14 amino acids. Germline CDR1 SEHNR, CDR2 FQNEAQ (reference sequence). The V gene lost 1 base and the J gene lost 5 bases, with 12 bases spanning the gap. Input material: naive CD8+ T cells from blood, with Jurkat cell RNA spiked in. Subset defined: FACS-sorted CD8+CD4-CCR7+CD45RA+ naive T cells. The receptor comes from a human donor in good health. Some libraries in this study had Jurkat cell RNA spiked in. V gene TRBV7-9 combines with J gene TRBJ2-7, with D possibly matching TRBD2 (7 bases). The CDR3 is CASSLERGGDEQYF. CDR3 sequence (DNA): TGTGCCAGCAGCTTAGAAAGGGGGGGGGACGAGCAGTACTTC.